The TCR beta chain described here comes from a study of regulatory and conventional T cells in RAG deficiency. Blood CD4+ CD25-high CD127-low regulatory T cells supplied the genomic DNA template. TCRdb's table, derived via immunoSEQ multiplex PCR, lists solely in-frame clones and lacks some. This sample carries several thousand clones, roughly 92% of them seen once, and the ten largest clones take around 1.6%. These data were also reused for a study on regulatory T cells. Per that study: The primer mix had 52 TRBV and 13 TRBJ primers. Patient repertoires had restricted TRB V-J pairs and skewed V and J usage, most in Tregs.

Specimen: CD127- CD25+ CD4+ Tregs sorted from blood. This TCR was sampled from a human donor in good health.

CDR3 in DNA: TGTGCCAGCAAAAAGCGGGAGCTAACAGATACGCAGTATTTT. It is translated as CASKKRELTDTQYF. The V gene is TRBV6-1, the J gene TRBJ2-3; 8 nucleotides agree with TRBD2. The V segment lost 7 bases and the J segment 3 bases; nucleotides outside the gene matches: 6. Germline V gene sequence: CDR1 MNHNS, CDR2 SASEGT. The CDR3 spans 14 residues.